These T cell receptor beta chains were read from a single sample in a study of OX40 agonist ivuxolimab in advanced cancers. Libraries were prepared by immunoSEQ multiplex PCR; TCRdb keeps only in-frame clonotypes and omits some of them. Of over 60,000 clones in the sample, 91% were seen once. This sample comprised CD4+ or CD8+ T cells sorted from blood, obtained in a trial of the OX40 agonist ivuxolimab. These receptors came from an adult with an advanced solid tumor such as melanoma, head and neck, liver or kidney cancer. The CDR3 runs from the conserved cysteine through the conserved F or W.

j_gene	v_gene	CDR3aa
TRBJ1-1	TRBV27	CASSRQGAEAFF
TRBJ1-6	TRBV7-2	CASSLRGGYNSPLHF
TRBJ1-1	TRBV25-1	CASSEYGGQVAFF
TRBJ1-1	TRBV30	CAWSITGVPNTEAFF
TRBJ2-2	TRBV6-5	CASSYSAGELFF
TRBJ2-1	TRBV7-2	CASSFRETAYNEQFF
TRBJ1-6	TRBV7-9	CASSLRVNSPLHF
-	TRBV4-2	CASSPADSSSYEQYF
TRBJ2-2	TRBV6-1	CDDERQGGTGELFF
TRBJ1-2	TRBV6-6	CASSFGRDFHNYGYTF
TRBJ2-2	TRBV2	CASSEQGAGGELFF
TRBJ1-1	TRBV27	CASSAHDPQGAEAFF
TRBJ1-2	TRBV11-3	CASSLDGGRGYTF
TRBJ1-1	TRBV29-1	CSGAGLDNTEAFF
TRBJ2-7	TRBV7-2	CASSLRTSGGAGEQYF
TRBJ1-2	TRBV6-5	CASRQNYGYTF
TRBJ1-1	TRBV29-1	CSVGREPGTEAFF
TRBJ1-2	TRBV4-3	CASSQDRLNYGYTF
TRBJ1-2	TRBV6-6	CASRSTGTGVNYGYTF
TRBJ2-5	TRBV7-2	CASSLVGGETQYF
TRBJ2-7	TRBV29-1	CSTRFGDGEQYF
TRBJ2-5	TRBV25-1	CASSDPGAETQYF
TRBJ2-3	TRBV30	CAWSRQGASSDTQYF